Below, 14 T cell receptor beta chains from the same sample are listed, as sequenced in a study of blood T cell repertoires in COVID-19. Assay used: immunoSEQ multiplex PCR; TCRdb lists only in-frame clones, some missing. The sample has about 380,000 clones; 88% are singletons. Sequencing input: PBMCs or T cells enriched from blood (not recorded which). The receptors originated from a woman between 18 and 29 years old who had recovered from COVID-19.

J is TRBJ2-2 and V is TRBV18; a weak D match, TRBD2 (6 bases). The CDR3 is made up of 18 amino acids. Germline V gene sequence: CDR1 KGHSH, CDR2 LQKENI. The V and J ends lost 1 base and 5 bases respectively, with 20 bases between them. The DNA for the CDR3 is TGTGCCAGCTCACCACAAATCGTCACGGGGGAAATTACCGGGGAGCTGTTTTTT. Protein product: CASSPQIVTGEITGELFF.

V is TRBV7-9 and J is TRBJ2-2; D gene uncertain. Deletions cut 5 bases from V and 3 bases from J, with 7 bases between. From germline, CDR1 is SEHNR and CDR2 FQNEAQ (reference sequence). This CDR3 contains 13 residues. The CDR3 bases are TGTGCCAGCAGCCTCTACTACACCGGGGAGCTGTTTTTT. This sequence encodes CASSLYYTGELFF. Supplemented by reference TRBV7-9 and TRBJ2-2, the full variable domain reads DTGVSQNPRHKITKRGQNVTFRCDPISEHNRLYWYRQTLGQGPEFLTYFQNEAQLEKSRLLSDRFSAERPKGSFSTLEIQRTEQGDSAMYLCASSLYYTGELFFGEGSRLTVL.

V gene TRBV10-3 combines with J gene TRBJ1-1; weak D call: TRBD1 (5 bases). Trimming removed 2 bases at V and 0 bases at J, with 7 bases between. Germline V CDR1 and CDR2: ENHRY, SYGVKD. The CDR3 totals 14 residues. The CDR3 sequence: CAISEPGMNTEAFF. In DNA, the CDR3 is TGTGCCATCAGTGAGCCAGGGATGAACACTGAAGCTTTCTTT.

V usage is TRBV7-9 and J usage is TRBJ1-2, with a weak D call TRBD1 (6 bases). This CDR3 is built from 16 residues. Germline V lookup: CDR1 SEHNR, CDR2 FQNEAQ (reference sequence). V was trimmed by 4 bases and J by 1 base, leaving 16 bases between them. The CDR3 coding sequence is TGTGCCAGCAGCTCGCTCACGACAGGTTATAACTATGGCTACACCTTC. Translation: CASSSLTTGYNYGYTF. Using reference TRBV7-9 and TRBJ1-2 for the parts outside the CDR3, the full variable domain is DTGVSQNPRHKITKRGQNVTFRCDPISEHNRLYWYRQTLGQGPEFLTYFQNEAQLEKSRLLSDRFSAERPKGSFSTLEIQRTEQGDSAMYLCASSSLTTGYNYGYTFGSGTRLTVV.

As DNA, the CDR3 is TGTGCCAGCTCACAATTCGGACTAGTAGGGCCCACAGATACGCAGTATTTT. Amino acids: CASSQFGLVGPTDTQYF. The chain links TRBV18 to TRBJ2-3, with 7 bases identical to TRBD2. This CDR3 is built from 17 residues. Trimming at V came to 4 bases and at J to 2 bases, leaving 12 bases not matched to a gene. Germline assignment: CDR1 KGHSH and CDR2 LQKENI.

The chain has TRBV7-9 and TRBJ1-2; D is possibly TRBD1 (5 bases). This CDR3 has 15 amino acids. V lost 3 bases, J lost 5 bases, and 16 bases lay in between. Germline CDR1 is SEHNR and CDR2 is FQNEAQ (reference sequence). The CDR3 region is CASSFEGAPPYGYTF. The CDR3 bases are TGTGCCAGCAGCTTTGAAGGGGCTCCTCCTTATGGCTACACCTTC.

The rearrangement joins TRBV29-1 to TRBJ1-1; maybe TRBD1 (5 bases). The germline gives CDR1 SQVTM, CDR2 ANQGSEA. The CDR3 extends over 15 amino acids. The V gene lost 6 bases and the J gene lost 0 bases, with 17 bases spanning the gap. CDR3 sequence reads: CSVGGTFPLNTEAFF. The CDR3 nucleotides are TGCAGCGTAGGAGGGACCTTCCCCTTGAACACTGAAGCTTTCTTT. The entire variable domain, with the rest obtained from reference TRBV29-1 and TRBJ1-1, is as follows: SAVISQKPSRDICQRGTSLTIQCQVDSQVTMMFWYRQQPGQSLTLIATANQGSEATYESGFVIDKFPISRPNLTFSTLTVSNMSPEDSSIYLCSVGGTFPLNTEAFFGQGTRLTVV.

This rearrangement joins TRBV5-5 to TRBJ1-5; TRBD1 agrees at 7 bases. The CDR3 sequence is 14 residues long. Germline V gene lookup returns CDR1 SGHKS and CDR2 YYEKEE (reference sequence). With V trimmed by 3 bases and J by 7 bases, 7 bases remained unmatched. Here the CDR3 reads CASSYKQGTQPQHF. The DNA of the CDR3 is TGTGCCAGCAGCTACAAACAGGGGACCCAGCCCCAGCATTTT.

Turning to this clone: At one end, the junction sequence differs from germline, possibly due to a read error. The rearrangement joins TRBV7-7 to TRBJ1-5; no firm D call. Germline V gene data show CDR1 as SSHAT and CDR2 as FNYEAQ (reference sequence). The CDR3 extends over 13 amino acids. For the CDR3, the DNA is TGTGCTAGCAGCTCCTTACCAGATCAGCCCCAGCATTTT. It translates to CASSSLPDQPQHF.

The chain links TRBV18 to TRBJ2-2; D unclear. Trimming pared 5 bases from V and 5 bases from J, leaving 12 bases between. The CDR3 covers 14 residues. The germline gives CDR1 KGHSH, CDR2 LQKENI. Here the CDR3 DNA reads TGTGCCAGCTCAAAAGCCCCGGGTACCGGGGAGCTGTTTTTT. Translation: CASSKAPGTGELFF. Combining the CDR3 with reference TRBV18 and TRBJ2-2 gives the whole variable domain NAGVMQNPRHLVRRRGQEARLRCSPMKGHSHVYWYRQLPEEGLKFMVYLQKENIIDESGMPKERFSAEFPKEGPSILRIQQVVRGDSAAYFCASSKAPGTGELFFGEGSRLTVL.

This clone was detected only a few times. The chain uses TRBV6-1 and TRBJ2-7; 9 bases are a match to TRBD1. Germline assignment: CDR1 MNHNS and CDR2 SASEGT. V shed 0 bases, J shed 3 bases, and the junction held 3 bases outside the gene matches. The CDR3 consists of 15 residues. CDR3 coding DNA: TGTGCCAGCAGTGAAGCGTCGACAGGGGGCTACGAGCAGTACTTC. Translated: CASSEASTGGYEQYF.

The rearrangement joins TRBV7-6 to TRBJ2-6; a weak D match, TRBD1 (5 bases). Germline V CDR1 and CDR2: SGHVS, FNYEAQ. This CDR3 region has 18 residues. The V and J ends lost 5 bases and 0 bases respectively, with 17 bases between them. CDR3 in DNA: TGTGCCAGCAGCCTGGTGGGGCTGTTTAGCTCTGGGGCCAACGTCCTGACTTTC. Translating it yields CASSLVGLFSSGANVLTF.

J is TRBJ1-2 and V is TRBV11-2, with unresolved D. The CDR3 runs 13 residues. The V gene lost 5 bases and the J gene lost 7 bases, with 14 bases spanning the gap. Germline CDR1 SGHAT, CDR2 FQNNGV. The CDR3 protein is CASSLTPGGGYTF. Written as DNA, the CDR3 is TGTGCCAGCAGCCTAACTCCGGGAGGTGGCTACACCTTC. The full variable domain, with the rest looked up from reference TRBV11-2 and TRBJ1-2, is EAGVAQSPRYKIIEKRQSVAFWCNPISGHATLYWYQQILGQGPKLLIQFQNNGVVDDSQLPKDRFSAERLKGVDSTLKIQPAKLEDSAVYLCASSLTPGGGYTFGSGTRLTVV.

The chain has TRBV9 and TRBJ2-1; 10 bases are a match to TRBD2. Germline CDR1 and CDR2: SGDLS and YYNGEE. The V and J ends lost 3 bases and 9 bases, in that order; junction bases with no gene match: 12. This CDR3 spans 16 amino acids. The CDR3 here is CASSADSGGALVEQFF. DNA for the CDR3: TGTGCCAGCAGCGCGGACAGCGGGGGGGCCTTAGTTGAGCAGTTCTTC. The whole variable domain, remainder taken from reference TRBV9 and TRBJ2-1, is DSGVTQTPKHLITATGQRVTLRCSPRSGDLSVYWYQQSLDQGLQFLIQYYNGEERAKGNILERFSAQQFPDLHSELNLSSLELGDSALYFCASSADSGGALVEQFFGPGTRLTVL.